This TCR beta chain emerged from a study of early T cells in non-severe SARS-CoV-2 infection. For the study at large: Sequencing of unsorted whole blood was done on bulk RNA, leaving chains unpaired. Study-level results: Database matching using VDJdb favored anti-spike CD8 responses, with private and CD4 specificities left missing.

This CDR3 is built from 14 residues. Germline loops: CDR1 SNHLY, CDR2 FYNNEI. Trimming stripped 3 bases from V and 0 bases from J, with 6 bases between. This clonotype was detected only a few times. Its antigen is unidentified. Unique molecular identifiers were affixed to single, distinct cDNA molecules. Via MiXCR, TCRdb re-called the 5' RACE reads, giving one row per CDR3 protein. This sample carries some 91,000 distinct CDR3 sequences, roughly 9.6% of them seen once, and the ten largest clones take about 4.5%. The TCR was taken from an adult who was a healthcare worker with PCR-confirmed SARS-CoV-2 infection or an uninfected control (not recorded which). The sample in question was whole blood, obtained at baseline. V gene TRBV2 combines with J gene TRBJ1-3; D not certain. The DNA for the CDR3 is TGTGCCAGCAGTGAGAAGACCTCTGGAAACACCATATATTTT. As protein: CASSEKTSGNTIYF.